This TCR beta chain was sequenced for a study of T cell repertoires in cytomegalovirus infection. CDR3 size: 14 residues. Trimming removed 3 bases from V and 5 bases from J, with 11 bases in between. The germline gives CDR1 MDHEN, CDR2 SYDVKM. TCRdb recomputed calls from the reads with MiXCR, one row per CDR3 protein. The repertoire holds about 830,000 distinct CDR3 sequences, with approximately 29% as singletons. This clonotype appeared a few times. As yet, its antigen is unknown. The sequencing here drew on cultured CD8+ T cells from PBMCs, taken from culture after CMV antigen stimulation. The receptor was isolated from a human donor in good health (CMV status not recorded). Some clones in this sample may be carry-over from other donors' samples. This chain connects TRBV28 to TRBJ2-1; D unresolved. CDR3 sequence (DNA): TGTGCCAGCAGTTTTTTTAAGAGAAACAATGAGCAGTTCTTC. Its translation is CASSFFKRNNEQFF.